Presented here are 28 T cell receptor beta chains from one specimen sequenced in a study of blood T cells in healthy people across ages. The use of a sample-barcoded 5' primer and a J-beta primer mix characterized a second PCR of roughly 6 to 11 cycles. TCRdb analysed the 5' RACE reads with MiXCR anew, one entry per CDR3 protein. The data show 800,000 to 950,000 distinct CDR3 sequences, with under 50% seen just once and roughly an eighth held by the top ten. Sequencing was performed on blood. These receptor sequences come from a man aged 25-45 years in good health.

The rearrangement joins TRBV4-2 to TRBJ2-1; the match to TRBD2 covers 7 bases. With V trimmed by 2 bases and J by 2 bases, 9 bases remained unmatched. CDR3 length: 17 amino acids. Germline V gene data show CDR1 as LGHNA and CDR2 as YNFKEQ. The CDR3, as DNA: TGTGCCAGCAGCCAAAATTGGCTAGCGGAGACCTACAATGAGCAGTTCTTC. Encoded protein: CASSQNWLAETYNEQFF.

The rearrangement links TRBV7-9 to TRBJ1-4; no clear D. V gave up 3 bases and J gave up 0 bases, with 5 bases separating them. Germline V gives CDR1 SEHNR, CDR2 FQNEAQ (reference sequence). This CDR3 spans 14 amino acids. For the CDR3, the DNA is TGTGCCAGCAGCTTGGTTTCAACTAATGAAAAACTGTTTTTT. Encoded protein: CASSLVSTNEKLFF.

The chain uses TRBV27 and TRBJ1-2, with TRBD1 identical over 8 bases. The germline CDR1 and CDR2 sequences are MNHEY and SMNVEV (reference sequence). After removal of 10 bases from V and 5 bases from J, the junction contained 9 bases not matched to a gene. CDR3 length equals 13 residues. The CDR3 coding sequence is TGTGCCACACGTGACAGGGGCGATTATGGCTACACCTTC. This gives the protein CATRDRGDYGYTF.

This clonotype was counted a few times. V is TRBV14 and J is TRBJ2-3, with D tentatively TRBD2 (6 bases). CDR1 is SGHDN, CDR2 FVKESK, per germline. The CDR3 sequence is 18 residues long. Trimming cost V 0 bases and J 2 bases, with 18 bases left between them. In DNA, the CDR3 is TGTGCCAGCAGCCAAGAATCGGAGGTCAGCGGGTACACAGATACGCAGTATTTT. Its protein is CASSQESEVSGYTDTQYF.

This chain links TRBV4-1 with TRBJ1-2; D ambiguous. V lost 7 bases and J lost 0, with 12 bases in between. The germline V gene has CDR1 MGHRA and CDR2 YSYEKL. The CDR3 runs 14 residues. The CDR3 sequence is CASTPTEANYGYTF. The CDR3 DNA reads as TGCGCCAGCACCCCAACAGAGGCTAACTATGGCTACACCTTC.

This clonotype occurred many times. In nucleotides, the CDR3 is TGTGCCAGCAGTGACTCCGTGGGGGGGCCAGATACGCAGTATTTT. Translated: CASSDSVGGPDTQYF. This sequence joins TRBV6-4 and TRBJ2-3; a weak D match, TRBD2 (7 bases). The CDR3 length is 15 residues. The V end lost 0 bases, the J end lost 4 bases, and 11 bases lay between the germline ends. CDR1 and CDR2 (germline): MRHNA, SNTAGT.

The V call is TRBV28, the J call TRBJ2-5, with 8 bases aligning to TRBD1. J lost 5 bases, V lost 1 base, and 15 bases had no gene match. This CDR3 spans 18 amino acids. Germline CDR1 is MDHEN and CDR2 is SYDVKM. The CDR3 DNA follows: TGTGCCAGCAGTTTATATCCTCCTAAAACAGGGGGTCGGGAGACCCAGTACTTC. This codes for CASSLYPPKTGGRETQYF.

The V call is TRBV4-3, the J call TRBJ1-4; D not resolved. Germline assignment: CDR1 LGHNA and CDR2 YSLEER. The CDR3 is 13 amino acids. The V end was cut by 4 bases, the J end by 3 bases, with 6 bases between. The CDR3 nucleotides are TGCGCCAGCAGCCGCAGCCCTAATGAAAAACTGTTTTTT. It codes for CASSRSPNEKLFF.

The chain combines TRBV7-2 with TRBJ2-5, with TRBD2 as a possible D gene (6 bases). This CDR3 is 14 amino acids long. V dropped 4 bases and J dropped 5 bases, with 14 bases sitting between them. Germline V CDR1 and CDR2: SGHTA, FQGNSA. CDR3 bases: TGTGCCAGCAGCTACCGACTAGTCAGCGAGACCCAGTACTTC. Amino acids: CASSYRLVSETQYF.

V usage is TRBV20-1 and J usage is TRBJ1-5, with a possible D match to TRBD1 (5 bases). Trimming shortened V by 0 bases and J by 5 bases, and 8 bases separated the two germline ends. The length of the CDR3 is 13 residues. CDR1 is DFQATT, CDR2 SNEGSKA, per germline (reference sequence). CDR3 amino acids: CSAREGLDQPQHF. The CDR3 DNA is TGCAGTGCTAGAGAGGGGCTTGATCAGCCCCAGCATTTT.

The chain links TRBV7-9 to TRBJ2-5; 7 nucleotides align to TRBD1. Judging by the DNA end, TRBJ2-7 fits better; the J call may be wrong. CDR1 is SEHNR and CDR2 is FQNEAQ in the germline V gene (reference sequence). The CDR3 runs 16 residues. DNA for the CDR3: TGTGCCAGCAGCTTAGCGAACGCAGGGGGTGCCTACGAGCAGTACTTC. This translates into CASSLANAGGAYEQYF.

The chain uses TRBV6-5 and TRBJ1-6; D may be TRBD1 (5 bases). The length of the CDR3 is 16 residues. CDR1 MNHEY and CDR2 SVGAGI come from the germline V gene. The V and J ends lost 0 bases and 9 bases respectively, with 15 bases between them. The CDR3: CASSYSRGKAASPLHF. The CDR3 region has the DNA TGTGCCAGCAGTTACTCGAGGGGTAAGGCTGCTTCACCCCTCCACTTT.

This clonotype was seen more than once but under ten times. The rearrangement uses TRBV7-8 and TRBJ2-5; D perhaps matches TRBD2 (6 bases). The CDR3 covers 17 residues. The V end lost 6 bases, the J end lost 0 bases, and 20 bases lay between the germline ends. Germline V gene lookup returns CDR1 SGHVS and CDR2 FQNEAQ. For the CDR3, the DNA is TGTGCCAGCAGTATAAGGGGCCCGGGGGTTTACCAAGAGACCCAGTACTTC. Protein: CASSIRGPGVYQETQYF.

V usage is TRBV6-1 and J usage is TRBJ1-4, with a possible D match to TRBD1 (6 bases). Germline loops: CDR1 MNHNS, CDR2 SASEGT. Deletions cut 6 bases from V and 3 bases from J, with 14 bases between. The CDR3 is made up of 15 amino acids. The CDR3 sequence: CASRRPRGPNEKLFF. Written as DNA, the CDR3 is TGTGCCAGCAGGCGCCCCAGGGGTCCTAATGAAAAACTGTTTTTT.

The gene calls are TRBV6-2 or TRBV6-3 and TRBJ2-7, with 11 bases matching TRBD2. With V trimmed by 7 bases and J by 2 bases, 19 bases remained unmatched. CDR1 is MNHEY and CDR2 is SVGEGT in the germline V gene. This CDR3 has 19 amino acids. The CDR3 DNA reads as TGTGCCAGCAACTTAGCGGGGGGGCCTCGAACCACTAAAACCTACGAGCAGTACTTC. Protein product: CASNLAGGPRTTKTYEQYF.

The rearrangement uses TRBV7-2 and TRBJ2-3; D possibly corresponds to TRBD2 (5 bases). This CDR3 region has 15 residues. Germline values: CDR1 SGHTA, CDR2 FQGNSA. V was trimmed by 3 bases and J by 4 bases, leaving 14 bases between them. CDR3 in DNA: TGTGCCAGCAGCTTGGGATTGAGCGGCCCAGATACGCAGTATTTT. Translated, it gives CASSLGLSGPDTQYF.

This clonotype was counted many times. The chain couples TRBV27 to TRBJ2-7; D is uncertain. CDR3 size: 12 residues. The germline CDR1 and CDR2 sequences are MNHEY and SMNVEV (reference sequence). Trimming stripped 6 bases from V and 1 base from J, with 7 bases between. The CDR3 bases are TGTGCCAGCAGGGGGTTATCCTACGAGCAGTACTTC. Encoded protein: CASRGLSYEQYF.

The V call is TRBV5-1, the J call TRBJ2-1; TRBD2 matches at 10 bases. This CDR3 contains 18 residues. J lost 7 bases, V lost 0 bases, and 13 bases had no gene match. CDR1 and CDR2 from the germline V gene are SGHRS and YFSETQ. The CDR3, as DNA: TGCGCCAGCAGCTTGGAGTCTAGCGGGAGTGGGGTCCGAAATGAGCAGTTCTTC. It yields the protein CASSLESSGSGVRNEQFF.

The CDR3 sequence is CAITDRTVPSSYNEQYF. The CDR3 DNA reads as TGTGCCATCACCGACAGGACTGTCCCAAGCTCCTACAATGAGCAGTACTTC. The rearrangement uses TRBV10-3 and TRBJ2-1, with a possible D match to TRBD1 (6 bases). The tail of the sequence fits TRBJ2-7 better, so the J call may be wrong. The germline V gene has CDR1 ENHRY and CDR2 SYGVKD. CDR3 length: 17 amino acids.

V is TRBV30 and J is TRBJ2-3; D ambiguous. V lost 0 bases and J lost 3, with 10 bases in between. The CDR3 contains 14 residues. Germline CDR1 reads GTSNPN; CDR2 reads SVGIG (reference sequence). CDR3 in amino acids: CAWSVSLVTDTQYF. CDR3 in DNA: TGTGCCTGGAGTGTAAGCCTCGTGACAGATACGCAGTATTTT.

This clonotype was picked up many times. A much larger clone lies a single base off, so this may be a read error. V is TRBV20-1 and J is TRBJ2-1, with a possible D match to TRBD2 (6 bases). Gene TRBJ2-7 matches the end of the DNA better, so the J call may be wrong. Germline CDR1 and CDR2: DFQATT and SNEGSKA (reference sequence). The CDR3 consists of 14 residues. The CDR3 reads CSASAGSSYNEQYF. The CDR3 bases are TGCAGTGCTAGCGCCGGGAGCTCCTACAATGAGCAGTACTTC.

The chain links TRBV12-3 or TRBV12-4 to TRBJ2-7; TRBD2 agrees at 7 bases. This CDR3 comprises 15 residues. V shed 5 bases, J shed 2 bases, and the junction held 9 bases outside the gene matches. The CDR3 DNA is TGTGCCAGCAGTCCGTGGACTAGTCCCCCCTACGAGCAGTACTTC. Translating it yields CASSPWTSPPYEQYF.

This clonotype was observed a few times. This chain joins TRBV7-2 and TRBJ1-6; 11 bases are a match to TRBD1. CDR1 is SGHTA and CDR2 is FQGNSA in the germline V gene. The CDR3 extends over 15 amino acids. V lost 5 bases to trimming and J lost 9 bases; unmatched junction nucleotides: 6. In DNA form, the CDR3 reads TGTGCCAGCAGCCCCCAGGGACAGGGGGTTTCACCCCTCCACTTT. It encodes CASSPQGQGVSPLHF.

This chain connects TRBV6-2 or TRBV6-3 to TRBJ2-7; D possibly corresponds to TRBD1 (6 bases). Between the trimmed V and J ends, which lost 5 bases and 0 bases, there was a span of 8 bases. This CDR3 is built from 13 residues. CDR1 is MNHEY and CDR2 is SVGEGT in the germline V gene. CDR3 sequence (DNA): TGTGCCAGCAGTGGGACACCCTCCTACGAGCAGTACTTC. Encoded protein: CASSGTPSYEQYF.

A note on this clonotype: A much larger clone differs by one base, so this may be a read error. The CDR3 DNA reads as TGTGCCTGGAGTGTGTTTGGGGGATCGGGTTCACCCCTCCACTTT. Translation gives CAWSVFGGSGSPLHF. This rearrangement joins TRBV30 to TRBJ1-6, with D perhaps matching TRBD1 (5 bases). CDR3 length: 15 amino acids. V was cut by 0 bases and J by 9 bases, with 15 bases left in between. Germline loops: CDR1 GTSNPN, CDR2 SVGIG (reference sequence).

This clonotype was seen at least ten times. The chain carries TRBV12-3 or TRBV12-4 and TRBJ2-5; 11 positions agree with TRBD1. V shed 3 bases and J 3 bases; nucleotides not matched to a gene: 3. The CDR3 covers 15 residues. The CDR3 reads CASSFPGQGEETQYF. CDR3 DNA: TGTGCCAGCAGTTTCCCGGGACAGGGGGAAGAGACCCAGTACTTC.

Here the CDR3 DNA reads TGTGCCAGCAGCCAAGAAGGGCTAGCGGGGGGGCAATCCTACAATGAGCAGTTCTTC. Its protein product is CASSQEGLAGGQSYNEQFF. The rearrangement links TRBV3-1 to TRBJ2-1; the match to TRBD2 covers 12 bases. The V segment lost 0 bases and the J segment 1 base; nucleotides outside the gene matches: 7. The CDR3 spans 19 residues. CDR1 and CDR2 from the germline V gene are LGHDT and YNNKEL (reference sequence).

This clonotype has more than one count but fewer than ten. V and J are TRBV12-3 or TRBV12-4 and TRBJ1-6; a weak D match, TRBD1 (6 bases). Trimming removed 6 bases at V and 0 bases at J, with 6 bases between. This CDR3 spans 14 amino acids. The CDR3 DNA reads as TGTGCCAGCAGGGACAGCTCCTATAATTCACCCCTCCACTTT. This translates into CASRDSSYNSPLHF.